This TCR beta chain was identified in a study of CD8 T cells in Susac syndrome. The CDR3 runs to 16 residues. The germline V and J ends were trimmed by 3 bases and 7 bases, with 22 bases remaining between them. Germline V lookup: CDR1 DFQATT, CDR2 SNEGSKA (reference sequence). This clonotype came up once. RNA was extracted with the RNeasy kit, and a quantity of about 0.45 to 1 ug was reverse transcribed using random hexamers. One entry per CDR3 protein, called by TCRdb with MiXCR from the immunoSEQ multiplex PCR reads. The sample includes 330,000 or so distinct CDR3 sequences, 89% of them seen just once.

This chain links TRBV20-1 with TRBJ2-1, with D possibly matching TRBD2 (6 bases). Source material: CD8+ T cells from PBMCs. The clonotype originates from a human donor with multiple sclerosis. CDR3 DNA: TGCAGTGCTAGGGGCGATATTTCGGGGGTGGGAAATGAGCAGTTCTTC. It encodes CSARGDISGVGNEQFF.